Listed below are T cell receptor beta chains from one sample, sequenced in a study of T cells expressing NK-cell markers. TCRdb reprocessed the 5' RACE reads, with one entry per CDR3 protein and no DNA. This sample's table has about 390,000 distinct CDR3 sequences. Input material: blood T cells: a sorted CD56 or NKG2C T cell subset, CD4+ or CD8+ T cells, or bulk PBMC T cells (not recorded which). The receptors stem from a woman aged 45-65 years in good health. CDR3s include the opening cysteine and the closing phenylalanine or tryptophan. Fields, in order: J gene, V gene, CDR3 protein.

TRBJ1-6 | TRBV4-1 | CASSQELRDRVLHF
TRBJ2-2 | TRBV24-1 | CATSIGTQGGELFF
TRBJ1-3 | TRBV12-3/TRBV12-4 | CASSSPSGLRLGNTIYF
TRBJ2-1 | TRBV24-1 | CATSESRSFREQFF
TRBJ1-2 | TRBV20-1 | CSARDAKVTGEVDGYTF
TRBJ1-2 | TRBV20-1 | CSAPDGYYGYTF
TRBJ2-5 | TRBV7-2 | CASSQSGPQETQYF
TRBJ2-1 | TRBV29-1 | CSVAWRLRAGANEQFF
TRBJ2-3 | TRBV9 | CASSVAGGRTDTQYF
TRBJ2-7 | TRBV15 | CATSRVGQNLRGQYF
TRBJ2-3 | TRBV2 | CASQQSGSTDTQYF
TRBJ2-3 | TRBV24-1 | CATSDLGDRGNTDTQYF
TRBJ2-7 | TRBV7-8 | CASSPGTSGTRVRSYEQYF
TRBJ2-1 | TRBV5-1 | CASSFHLLEPEQFF
TRBJ2-5 | TRBV28 | CASKGTGNQETQYF
TRBJ2-7 | TRBV7-8 | CASSLVGAESSYEQYF
TRBJ2-4 | TRBV4-2 | CASSQGPLAGVAKNIQYF
TRBJ2-5 | TRBV12-3/TRBV12-4 | CASSLYGGGTGKETQYF
TRBJ1-6 | TRBV4-1 | CASSQDFDSSYNSPLHF
TRBJ2-1 | TRBV29-1 | CSVASGRIGDEQFF
TRBJ2-1 | TRBV2 | CASSELGLSNEQFF
TRBJ2-1 | TRBV27 | CASSFSPSNEQFF
TRBJ1-1 | TRBV29-1 | CSVRAGFNTEAFF
TRBJ2-5 | TRBV4-1 | CASSQVAGGEETQYF
TRBJ1-1 | TRBV5-1 | CASSLAQGAAEAFF
TRBJ2-2 | TRBV24-1 | CATSEPGQPNTGELFF
TRBJ1-1 | TRBV5-1 | CACRVNTEAFF
TRBJ2-5 | TRBV24-1 | CATSARGRGYQETQYF
TRBJ1-1 | TRBV9 | CASSVGLIDTEAFF
TRBJ1-6 | TRBV5-1 | CASSLVAANSPLHF
TRBJ1-1 | TRBV5-6 | CASSRGQNEAFF
TRBJ2-3 | TRBV5-1 | CASSPEASGWRDTQYF
TRBJ1-1 | TRBV7-9 | CASSSQPQGGDLF
TRBJ2-2 | TRBV21-1 | CASSGTTNTGELFF
TRBJ2-2 | TRBV7-7 | CASSPMAGELFF
TRBJ1-2 | TRBV20-1 | CSAKTGSNYGYTF
TRBJ2-1 | TRBV7-9 | CASSLRLANYNEQFF
TRBJ2-5 | TRBV4-1 | CASSQEVTGPRGETQYF
TRBJ2-7 | TRBV6-5 | CASRQGLAGGEQYF
TRBJ2-1 | TRBV29-1 | CSVEGVLDEQFF
TRBJ2-3 | TRBV24-1 | CATSVRPGLGGDTQYF
TRBJ2-1 | TRBV7-7 | CASSNGSYNEQFF